This TCR beta chain was found in a study of shared clonotypes between healthy human individuals. Genomic DNA per cell subset filled all wells of several immunoSEQ plates. Unsorted PBMC DNA was run through sequencing on ten immunoSEQ deep assay plates. Data came from immunoSEQ multiplex PCR; TCRdb stores just in-frame clones and leaves some out. In the table there are about half a million clones, around four fifths of which are singletons. The CDR3 is made up of 15 amino acids. V trimming: 5 bases; J trimming: 7 bases; junction bases outside the gene matches: 3. CDR1 MNHEY and CDR2 SVGAGI come from the germline V gene.

The chain links TRBV6-5 to TRBJ2-1; TRBD2 matches 15 bases. This clonotype was obtained from a woman aged 40 to 50 in good health. Some clones in this sample may be carry-over from other donors' samples. The sample consisted of PBMCs. CDR3 DNA sequence: TGTGCCAGCAGTGCGGGACTAGCGGGAGGAAATGAGCAGTTCTTC. The encoded protein is CASSAGLAGGNEQFF.